Following are 14 T cell receptor beta chains from one sample sequenced in a study of blood T cells in healthy people across ages (dated by TCRdb to 2014 to 2015). The library was built by means of 5' RACE. The sequencer was an Illumina HiSeq 2500. A second PCR of roughly 7 to 11 cycles was performed with a sample-barcoded 5' primer and a J-beta primer mix. The public reads were reprocessed in TCRdb via fastp at Q25 and MiXCR, keeping in-frame beta chains. CDR3 protein duplicates are merged, each entry listing the most common genes and DNA. The sample yields about 830,000 distinct CDR3 sequences; roughly 60% were counted once. Approximately 23% of the sample is held by the ten biggest clonotypes. Sequencing was performed on blood. Every receptor here comes from a man aged 25-45 years in good health.

A few counts support this clonotype. The V and J genes are TRBV4-2 and TRBJ2-3; the match to TRBD2 covers 12 bases. CDR1 LGHNA and CDR2 YNFKEQ come from the germline V gene. This CDR3 has 18 amino acids. Trimming took 0 bases from V and 5 from J; bases not matched to a gene: 9. CDR3: CASSQDRLRTSGEDTQYF. The CDR3 region has the DNA TGTGCCAGCAGCCAAGATCGCCTCAGGACTAGCGGGGAAGATACGCAGTATTTT.

This chain uses TRBV4-2 with TRBJ2-1, with 12 nucleotides matching TRBD2. V lost 1 base and J lost 6; bases outside the gene matches: 13. Germline V lookup: CDR1 LGHNA, CDR2 YNFKEQ. The CDR3 length is 19 residues. The CDR3 DNA sequence: TGTGCCAGCAGCCAAGGGAGGGGTCGACTAGCGGGGGCGATCAATGAGCAGTTCTTC. Protein product: CASSQGRGRLAGAINEQFF.

This clonotype has only a few counts. The rearrangement uses TRBV7-2 and TRBJ2-7; 7 bases line up with TRBD1. The J call may be wrong; the DNA end is better matched by TRBJ2-5. The germline gives CDR1 SGHTA, CDR2 FQGNSA. The CDR3 has 14 amino acids. CDR3 sequence: CASSLQTGQETQYF. DNA for the CDR3: TGTGCCAGCAGCCTCCAGACAGGGCAAGAGACCCAGTACTTC.

The V call is TRBV27, the J call TRBJ2-1; D uncertain. This CDR3 is 13 amino acids long. V was pared by 10 bases and J by 0 bases, with 10 bases between. Germline V gene sequence: CDR1 MNHEY, CDR2 SMNVEV (reference sequence). The CDR3 coding sequence is TGTGCCACCTCGATGAGCTCCTACAATGAGCAGTTCTTC. It yields the protein CATSMSSYNEQFF.

The chain couples TRBV12-3 or TRBV12-4 to TRBJ1-2, with D hard to call. With 3 bases removed from V and 5 bases from J, the gap between germline ends came to 7 bases. There are 12 residues in the CDR3. CDR3 protein: CASSLTTYGYTF. The CDR3 nucleotides are TGTGCCAGCAGTTTGACTACATATGGCTACACCTTC.

This clonotype was detected only a few times. J is TRBJ1-2 and V is TRBV29-1, with 8 bases aligning to TRBD1. The CDR3 totals 12 residues. Germline V gene lookup returns CDR1 SQVTM and CDR2 ANQGSEA. V dropped 7 bases and J dropped 2; count of bases not matched to a gene: 3. CDR3 sequence (DNA): TGCAGCGCCCGGGACAGGAACTATGGCTACACCTTC. Translating gives CSARDRNYGYTF.

This clonotype was picked up a small number of times. V usage is TRBV18 and J usage is TRBJ2-5, with D hard to call. The CDR3 is 12 residues long. Germline V lookup: CDR1 KGHSH, CDR2 LQKENI. Trimming took off 2 bases at V and 2 bases at J, with 3 bases between the two ends. The CDR3 bases are TGTGCCAGCTCACCAGAACAAGAGACCCAGTACTTC. It yields the protein CASSPEQETQYF. Complete variable domain (other parts from reference TRBV18 and TRBJ2-5): NAGVMQNPRHLVRRRGQEARLRCSPMKGHSHVYWYRQLPEEGLKFMVYLQKENIIDESGMPKERFSAEFPKEGPSILRIQQVVRGDSAAYFCASSPEQETQYFGPGTRLLVL.

V usage is TRBV30 and J usage is TRBJ2-3; 7 nucleotides align to TRBD1. CDR3 length: 13 residues. V lost 5 bases, J lost 4 bases, and 6 bases stayed unmatched. Germline lookup yields CDR1 GTSNPN and CDR2 SVGIG (reference sequence). In nucleotides, the CDR3 is TGTGCCTGGGGATGGGACAGCTCAGATACGCAGTATTTT. It yields the protein CAWGWDSSDTQYF. The full variable domain, in which reference TRBV30 and TRBJ2-3 provide the parts outside the CDR3, is SQTIHQWPATLVQPVGSPLSLECTVEGTSNPNLYWYRQAAGRGLQLLFYSVGIGQISSEVPQNLSASRPQDRQFILSSKKLLLSDSGFYLCAWGWDSSDTQYFGPGTRLTVL.

Only one count was recorded for this clonotype. The CDR3 is CASSLGTPGQIQYF. CDR3 nucleotide sequence: TGTGCCAGCAGCTTAGGAACCCCCGGGCAGATTCAGTACTTC. The rearrangement joins TRBV7-9 to TRBJ2-7, with D unresolved. Between the trimmed V and J ends, which lost 1 base and 10 bases, there was a span of 17 bases. Germline-derived CDR1 and CDR2 are SEHNR and FQNEAQ (reference sequence). This CDR3 contains 14 residues.

The chain couples TRBV4-2 to TRBJ2-5; 7 bases fit TRBD1. The DNA end favors TRBJ2-7, so the J call may be wrong. CDR1 and CDR2 from the germline V gene are LGHNA and YNFKEQ. The CDR3 has 15 residues. DNA of the CDR3: TGTGCCAGCAGCCAGGCCGGGACAGCAAGCCACGAGCAGTACTTC. Its protein is CASSQAGTASHEQYF.

This clonotype appeared once. The V call is TRBV9, the J call TRBJ1-5; the match to TRBD1 covers 7 bases. J gave up 0 bases and V 3 bases, and 9 bases lay outside the gene matches. This CDR3 spans 17 amino acids. Germline V gene lookup returns CDR1 SGDLS and CDR2 YYNGEE. This CDR3 reads CASSEGQEIYSNQPQHF. DNA of the CDR3: TGTGCCAGCAGCGAAGGACAGGAGATCTATAGCAATCAGCCCCAGCATTTT.

This clonotype was observed at least ten times. The chain is built from TRBV5-5 and TRBJ2-1; D is ambiguous. This CDR3 region has 14 residues. The V and J ends lost 5 bases and 6 bases respectively, with 15 bases between them. Germline CDR1 is SGHKS and CDR2 is YYEKEE (reference sequence). The CDR3 here is CASSLEIPPNEQFF. The CDR3 DNA is TGTGCCAGCAGTCTTGAAATCCCCCCCAATGAGCAGTTCTTC.

V is TRBV5-1 and J is TRBJ2-1; possibly TRBD1 or TRBD2 for D (5 bases each). Germline V gene sequence: CDR1 SGHRS, CDR2 YFSETQ. Trimming stripped 1 base from V and 6 bases from J, with 8 bases between. This CDR3 has 13 amino acids. The CDR3 coding sequence is TGCGCCAGCAGCTTGTCCGGGGCCAATGAGCAGTTCTTC. Its translation is CASSLSGANEQFF.

The chain is built from TRBV20-1 and TRBJ2-7; D perhaps matches TRBD1 (6 bases). CDR3 length: 14 amino acids. Per germline, CDR1 DFQATT and CDR2 SNEGSKA (reference sequence). V lost 1 base, J lost 1 base, and 11 bases lay in between. The CDR3 DNA reads as TGCAGTGCTAGAGTGAGGACAGCTTCCTACGAGCAGTACTTC. Translated, it gives CSARVRTASYEQYF.